One and the same sample provided the 19 T cell receptor beta chains below, sequenced in a study of T-cell reconstitution after alpha-beta-depleted transplantation in children (dated by TCRdb to the mid-2010s). To prepare the library, PCR was applied. Sequenced on an Illumina HiSeq 2500. To normalize quantification of the TCRbeta repertoire, the TCR libraries were built with molecular barcoding that relied on unique molecular identifiers. The public reads were reanalyzed by TCRdb: fastp trimming at Q25, MiXCR alignment, in-frame beta chains only. Rows with one shared CDR3 protein collapse into an entry with the most common genes and DNA. This sample comprises about 540,000 distinct CDR3 sequences, around 18% of them detected only once. Clones ranked in the top ten supply 3.3% of the sample. Here the sequenced sample was PBMCs from the stem cell graft donor, taken from the stem cell graft. The source is a human donor who donated a stem cell graft to a child with acute lymphoblastic leukemia.

V is TRBV29-1 and J is TRBJ2-6; D remains ambiguous. V shed 6 bases and J shed 2 bases, with 8 bases lying between them. Germline V gene sequence: CDR1 SQVTM, CDR2 ANQGSEA. The CDR3 runs to 13 residues. CDR3 sequence reads: CSVWSTGANVLTF. In DNA form, the CDR3 reads TGCAGCGTGTGGTCTACTGGGGCCAACGTCCTGACTTTC.

This clonotype was recorded a few times. The chain combines TRBV10-3 with TRBJ2-2; D is possibly TRBD2 (5 bases). V lost 6 bases, J lost 0 bases, and 11 bases lay in between. Germline CDR1 and CDR2: ENHRY and SYGVKD. The CDR3 is 15 amino acids. The CDR3 sequence: CAISPGVTNTGELFF. The CDR3 DNA sequence: TGTGCCATCAGCCCCGGGGTAACGAACACCGGGGAGCTGTTTTTT.

The sample holds a few counts of this clonotype. This chain uses TRBV20-1 with TRBJ2-7; 8 nucleotides line up with TRBD1. The trim removed 3 bases at V and 0 bases at J, leaving 4 bases unmatched. Germline V gives CDR1 DFQATT, CDR2 SNEGSKA (reference sequence). The CDR3 length is 14 residues. For the CDR3, the DNA is TGCAGTGCTAGCGACAGGGGACTCTCCTACGAGCAGTACTTC. Its protein product is CSASDRGLSYEQYF.

The J gene is TRBJ2-1, the V gene TRBV20-1, with 8 positions matching TRBD1. Germline CDR1 reads DFQATT; CDR2 reads SNEGSKA (reference sequence). The CDR3 contains 15 residues. Germline trimming cut 5 bases from V and 0 bases from J; bases unmatched to any gene: 6. The CDR3 spells CSAPRTGRSYNEQFF. The CDR3 coding sequence is TGCAGTGCTCCACGGACAGGGCGCTCCTACAATGAGCAGTTCTTC.

In this sample, this clonotype turned up many times. The chain combines TRBV27 with TRBJ2-7; 7 bases are shared with TRBD2. V was pared by 3 bases and J by 2 bases, with 4 bases of the junction left unmatched. The germline CDR1 and CDR2 sequences are MNHEY and SMNVEV (reference sequence). The CDR3 runs to 14 residues. CDR3 nucleotides: TGTGCCAGCAGTTTGAGGGCGGGGGCCTACGAGCAGTACTTC. This encodes CASSLRAGAYEQYF.

This clonotype showed up just a few times. The rearrangement uses TRBV5-1 and TRBJ2-1; 7 positions agree with TRBD2. Germline CDR1 and CDR2: SGHRS and YFSETQ. The CDR3 covers 16 residues. Trimming took 2 bases from V and 1 from J; bases not matched to a gene: 6. CDR3 DNA sequence: TGCGCCAGCAGCTTAATAGCGGGTATGTCCTACAATGAGCAGTTCTTC. Amino acids: CASSLIAGMSYNEQFF.

This clonotype was counted a few times. This rearrangement joins TRBV7-8 to TRBJ1-5; 7 nucleotides match TRBD1. From germline, CDR1 is SGHVS and CDR2 FQNEAQ. This CDR3 is built from 16 residues. J was trimmed by 0 bases and V by 4 bases; bases with no gene match: 6. The CDR3 nucleotides read TGTGCCAGCAGCTCCCACAGGGGTTATAGCAATCAGCCCCAGCATTTT. Residues: CASSSHRGYSNQPQHF.

This clonotype was counted at least ten times. V and J are TRBV27 and TRBJ2-7, with D uncertain. The CDR3 totals 13 residues. Trimming removed 0 bases from V and 2 bases from J, with 5 bases in between. The germline CDR1 and CDR2 sequences are MNHEY and SMNVEV (reference sequence). CDR3 amino acids: CASSLSATYEQYF. The CDR3 DNA sequence: TGTGCCAGCAGTTTATCAGCGACCTACGAGCAGTACTTC.

This clonotype was seen ten or more times. The genes are TRBV7-9 and TRBJ2-2, with 11 bases identical to TRBD1. Germline loops: CDR1 SEHNR, CDR2 FQNEAQ (reference sequence). V shed 5 bases and J 3 bases; nucleotides not matched to a gene: 5. There are 16 residues in the CDR3. CDR3 in amino acids: CASSGQGARDTGELFF. The DNA for the CDR3 is TGTGCCAGCAGCGGACAGGGGGCGCGGGACACCGGGGAGCTGTTTTTT.

The chain joins TRBV4-1 to TRBJ2-5; either TRBD1 or TRBD2 may supply D (5 bases each). Germline CDR1 is MGHRA and CDR2 is YSYEKL. V gave up 2 bases and J gave up 2 bases, with 9 bases separating them. This CDR3 region has 14 residues. The CDR3: CASSQLGGQETQYF. CDR3 coding DNA: TGCGCCAGCAGCCAACTTGGGGGACAAGAGACCCAGTACTTC.

This chain connects TRBV9 to TRBJ1-1; D not certain. V lost 0 bases to trimming and J lost 1 base, with 4 bases between them. The CDR3 runs to 13 residues. Per the germline V gene, CDR1 is SGDLS and CDR2 is YYNGEE. CDR3 DNA: TGTGCCAGCAGCGTAGTTACGAACACTGAAGCTTTCTTT. This sequence encodes CASSVVTNTEAFF.

At least ten counts were recorded for this clonotype. As DNA, the CDR3 is TGTGCCAGCAGGAGAACTAGCGGGAGGGCCGCCGAGCAGTACTTC. Protein product: CASRRTSGRAAEQYF. J is TRBJ2-7 and V is TRBV12-3 or TRBV12-4, with 13 positions matching TRBD2. V gave up 6 bases and J gave up 6 bases; unmatched junction bases: 8. This CDR3 region has 15 residues.

The rearrangement links TRBV5-1 to TRBJ2-7; D possibly corresponds to TRBD1 (5 bases). With 2 bases removed from V and 5 bases from J, the gap between germline ends came to 11 bases. Germline V gives CDR1 SGHRS, CDR2 YFSETQ. This CDR3 comprises 13 residues. The CDR3 DNA is TGCGCCAGCAGCTTCCAGGGCCTCCACGAGCAGTACTTC. Its protein is CASSFQGLHEQYF.

V is TRBV9 and J is TRBJ2-1, with D perhaps matching TRBD2 (6 bases). CDR1 is SGDLS, CDR2 YYNGEE, per germline. The CDR3 has 16 amino acids. V was trimmed by 1 base and J by 6 bases, leaving 17 bases between them. DNA for the CDR3: TGTGCCAGCAGCGTACCGCGGGGCGGAAGGGCCAATGAGCAGTTCTTC. It encodes CASSVPRGGRANEQFF.

In DNA form, the CDR3 reads TGCAGTGCTTGCCGGGACCCGGACACCACAGATACGCAGTATTTT. Translation: CSACRDPDTTDTQYF. The chain is built from TRBV20-1 and TRBJ2-3; either TRBD1 or TRBD2 may fit D (5 bases each). This CDR3 is built from 15 residues. The V end lost 5 bases, the J end lost 2 bases, and 17 bases lay between the germline ends. Germline CDR1 DFQATT, CDR2 SNEGSKA (reference sequence).

This clonotype was counted many times. The J gene is TRBJ2-2, the V gene TRBV5-6; tentative D call: TRBD1 (6 bases). CDR1 and CDR2 from the germline V gene are SGHDT and YYEEEE. V lost 3 bases and J 9 bases, leaving 12 bases between the germline ends. This CDR3 has 13 residues. The chain's CDR3 is CASSSIGGRELFF. The CDR3 DNA reads as TGTGCCAGCAGCTCCATAGGGGGAAGGGAGCTGTTTTTT.

V usage is TRBV12-3 or TRBV12-4 and J usage is TRBJ1-2; no reliable D call. This CDR3 is built from 13 residues. V lost 4 bases, J lost 5 bases, and 11 bases lay in between. DNA of the CDR3: TGTGCCAGCAGTTGGACGATAGAGTATGGCTACACCTTC. It yields the protein CASSWTIEYGYTF.

The DNA of the CDR3 is TGTGCCAGCAGTTTAGTCCTAGCAAGGTACAATGAGCAGTTCTTC. This sequence encodes CASSLVLARYNEQFF. The V and J genes are TRBV28 and TRBJ2-1; a possible D gene is TRBD2 (5 bases). The CDR3 is 15 residues long. Germline CDR1 reads MDHEN; CDR2 reads SYDVKM. Trimming shortened V by 2 bases and J by 4 bases, and 12 bases separated the two germline ends.

This chain connects TRBV5-1 to TRBJ2-4; D possibly corresponds to TRBD2 (6 bases). Germline loops: CDR1 SGHRS, CDR2 YFSETQ. This CDR3 has 14 amino acids. Trimming removed 0 bases from V and 6 bases from J, with 10 bases in between. For the CDR3, the DNA is TGCGCCAGCAGCTTGGCGGAGGAGGGAAACATTCAGTACTTC. It translates to CASSLAEEGNIQYF.